This paragraph reports one TCR beta chain. The sample originates from a study of blood T cell repertoires in COVID-19. For the study at large: Whether acute or convalescent, the COVID-19 samples came from the United States, Italy and Spain. Sources were T cells, B-cell-depleted T cells, or PBMCs; the material itself was cDNA or gDNA.

The cohort comprised adults aged roughly 18 to 95 years residing in 20 to 25 US areas. The CDR3 length is 15 residues. CDR1 is LGHNA and CDR2 is YNFKEQ in the germline V gene. J lost 5 bases, V lost 2 bases, and 6 bases had no gene match. Methods used by the authors: For nucleated cells, counts were estimated from reference gene primer amplification. Produced via immunoSEQ multiplex PCR; TCRdb's table is partial and in-frame only. D and trimming come from the DNA, and the V and J calls and clone size come from that table. The table has hundreds of thousands of clones, 80% seen once; the top ten hold 3.5% to 5.5%.

The material sequenced was PBMCs or T cells enriched from blood (not recorded which). The receptor comes from a man younger than 45 with acute COVID-19. The chain employs TRBV4-2 and TRBJ2-7, with TRBD1 identical over 10 bases. The CDR3 sequence: CASSQPGTGVHEQYF. For the CDR3, the DNA is TGTGCCAGCAGCCAACCCGGGACAGGGGTCCACGAGCAGTACTTC.